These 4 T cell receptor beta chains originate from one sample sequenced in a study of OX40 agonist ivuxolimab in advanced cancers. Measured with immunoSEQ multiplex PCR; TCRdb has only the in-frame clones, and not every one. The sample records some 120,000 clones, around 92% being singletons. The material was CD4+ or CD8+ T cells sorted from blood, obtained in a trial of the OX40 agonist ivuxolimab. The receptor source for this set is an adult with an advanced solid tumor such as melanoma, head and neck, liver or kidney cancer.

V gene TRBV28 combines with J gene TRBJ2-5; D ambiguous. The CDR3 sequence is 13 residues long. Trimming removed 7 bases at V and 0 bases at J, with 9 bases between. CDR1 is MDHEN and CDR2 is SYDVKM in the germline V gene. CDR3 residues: CASTMTDQETQYF. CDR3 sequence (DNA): TGTGCCAGCACCATGACCGACCAAGAGACCCAGTACTTC.

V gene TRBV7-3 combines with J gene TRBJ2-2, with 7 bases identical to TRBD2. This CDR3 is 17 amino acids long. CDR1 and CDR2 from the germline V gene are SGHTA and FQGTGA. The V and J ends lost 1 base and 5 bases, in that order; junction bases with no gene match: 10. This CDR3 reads CASSLSGSGHSTGELFF. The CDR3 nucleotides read TGTGCCAGCAGCTTAAGTGGTAGCGGGCATAGTACCGGGGAGCTGTTTTTT.

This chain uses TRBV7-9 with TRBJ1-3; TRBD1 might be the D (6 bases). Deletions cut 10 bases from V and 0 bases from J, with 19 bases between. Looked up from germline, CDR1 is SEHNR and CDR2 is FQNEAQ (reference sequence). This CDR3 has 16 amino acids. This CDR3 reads CATPAGQITSGNTIYF. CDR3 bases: TGTGCCACCCCGGCCGGACAGATCACCTCTGGAAACACCATATATTTT.

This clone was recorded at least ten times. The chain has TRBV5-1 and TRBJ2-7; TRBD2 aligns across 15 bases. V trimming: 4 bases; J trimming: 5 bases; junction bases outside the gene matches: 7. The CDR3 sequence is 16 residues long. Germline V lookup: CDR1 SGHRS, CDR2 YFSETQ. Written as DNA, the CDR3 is TGCGCCAGCAGCGGAGGACTAGCGGGGGGGAACCACGAGCAGTACTTC. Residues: CASSGGLAGGNHEQYF.